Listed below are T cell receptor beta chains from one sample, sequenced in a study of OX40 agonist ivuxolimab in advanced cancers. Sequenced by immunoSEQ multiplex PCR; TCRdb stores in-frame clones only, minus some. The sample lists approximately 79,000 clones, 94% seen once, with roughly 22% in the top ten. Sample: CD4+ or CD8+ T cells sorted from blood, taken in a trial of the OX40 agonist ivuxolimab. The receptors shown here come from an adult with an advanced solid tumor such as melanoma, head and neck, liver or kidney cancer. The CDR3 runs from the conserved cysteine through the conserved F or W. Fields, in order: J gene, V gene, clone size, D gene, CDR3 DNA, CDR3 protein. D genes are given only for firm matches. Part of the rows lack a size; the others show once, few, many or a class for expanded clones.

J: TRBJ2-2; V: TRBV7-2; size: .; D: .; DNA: TGTGCCAGCAGCTTACATGGTAGGGACGGTGGCGGGGAGCTGTTTTTT; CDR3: CASSLHGRDGGGELFF
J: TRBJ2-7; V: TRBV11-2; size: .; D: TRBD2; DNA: TGTGCCAGCAGCTCGGGACTAGCGGGATCTAATTTCTACGAGCAGTACTTC; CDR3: CASSSGLAGSNFYEQYF
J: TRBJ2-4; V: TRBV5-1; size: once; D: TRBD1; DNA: TGCGCCAGCAGCTCTTCGGCTGGACAGGGCGGAAACATTCAGTACTTC; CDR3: CASSSSAGQGGNIQYF
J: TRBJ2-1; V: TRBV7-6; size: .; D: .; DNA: TGTGCCAGCAGCTTAGGTGTATCGGGGTTCGGACAGTACAATGAGCAGTTCTTC; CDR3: CASSLGVSGFGQYNEQFF
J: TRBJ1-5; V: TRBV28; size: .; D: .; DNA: TGTGCCAGGTACCCGGGACTTAGGAGCAATCAGCCCCAGCATTTT; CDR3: CARYPGLRSNQPQHF
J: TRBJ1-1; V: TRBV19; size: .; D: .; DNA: TGTGCCAGTAGTGCGTCCTCCGGGGACACTGAAGCTTTCTTT; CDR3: CASSASSGDTEAFF
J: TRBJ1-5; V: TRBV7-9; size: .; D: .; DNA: TGTGCCAGCAGCCCGCCGGGCGACCCTAGCAATCAGCCCCAGCATTTT; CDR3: CASSPPGDPSNQPQHF
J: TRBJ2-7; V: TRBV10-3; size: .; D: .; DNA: TGTGCCATCAGCCGGGACACCTCCTACGAGCAGTACTTC; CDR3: CAISRDTSYEQYF
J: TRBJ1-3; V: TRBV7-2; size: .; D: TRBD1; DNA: TGTGCCAGGATCAGGGGGCAGATGGGAAACACCATATATTTT; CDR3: CARIRGQMGNTIYF
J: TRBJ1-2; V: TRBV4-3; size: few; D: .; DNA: TGCGCCAGCAGCCTACAGGGAGGGCATGGCTACACCTTC; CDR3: CASSLQGGHGYTF
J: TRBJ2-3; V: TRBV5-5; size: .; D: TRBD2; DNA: TGTGCCAGCAGCTTAGGGACTAGCGGACTCACAGATACGCAGTATTTT; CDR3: CASSLGTSGLTDTQYF
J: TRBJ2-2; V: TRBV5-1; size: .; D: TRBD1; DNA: TGCGCCAGCAGCTCCGACGGACAGGGAATAAAAGGGAACAATGGGGAGCTGTTTTTT; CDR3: CASSSDGQGIKGNNGELFF
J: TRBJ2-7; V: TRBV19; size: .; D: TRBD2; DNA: TGTGCCAGTAGTATTGGGGGGACAGCGGGAGGAGAGCAGTACTTC; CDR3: CASSIGGTAGGEQYF
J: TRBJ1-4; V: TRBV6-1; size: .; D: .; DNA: TGTGCCAGCAGCAAAACAGGGACTAATGAAAAACTGTTTTTT; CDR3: CASSKTGTNEKLFF
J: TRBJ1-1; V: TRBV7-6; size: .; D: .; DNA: TGTGCCAGCAGCTCCGGGACGGACCTTCACACTGAAGCTTTCTTT; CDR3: CASSSGTDLHTEAFF
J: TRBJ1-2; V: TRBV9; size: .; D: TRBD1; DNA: TGTGCCAGCAGGGACCTCAGGGGGGTAAACTATGGCTACACCTTC; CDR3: CASRDLRGVNYGYTF
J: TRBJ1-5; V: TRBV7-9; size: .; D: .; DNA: TGTGCCAGCAGCTTAGCTAGGGTAACTAGCAATCAGCCCCAGCATTTT; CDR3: CASSLARVTSNQPQHF
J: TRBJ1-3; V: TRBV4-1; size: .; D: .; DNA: TGCGCCAGCAGCCAAGTACCACACCCCTCTGGAAACACCATATATTTT; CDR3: CASSQVPHPSGNTIYF
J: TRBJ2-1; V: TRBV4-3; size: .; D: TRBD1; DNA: TGCGCCAGCAGCCCCCGTCCTGGGACAGGGGGGGGTGAGCAGTTCTTC; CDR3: CASSPRPGTGGGEQFF
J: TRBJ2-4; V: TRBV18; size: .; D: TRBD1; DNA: TGTGCCAGCTCGCGCGGGACAGGAGGAAACATTCAGTACTTC; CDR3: CASSRGTGGNIQYF
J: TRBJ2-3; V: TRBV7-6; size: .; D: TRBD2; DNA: TGTGCCAGCAGCTTTCCGGCGGGGGGATCAGATACGCAGTATTTT; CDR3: CASSFPAGGSDTQYF
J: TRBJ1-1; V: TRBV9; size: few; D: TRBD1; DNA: TGTGCCAGCAGCGGACAGGGTGGAAACACTGAAGCTTTCTTT; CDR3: CASSGQGGNTEAFF
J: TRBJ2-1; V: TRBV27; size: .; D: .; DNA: TGTGCCAGCAGTTTCCCAGCGGCCTACAATGAGCAGTTCTTC; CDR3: CASSFPAAYNEQFF
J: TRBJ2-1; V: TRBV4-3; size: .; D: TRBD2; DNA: TGCGCCAGCAGCCACCCCACTAGCGGGAGGGGGAATGAGCAGTTCTTC; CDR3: CASSHPTSGRGNEQFF
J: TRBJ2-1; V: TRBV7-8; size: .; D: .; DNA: TGTGCCAGCAGCTCCAGGGGAAATGAGCAGTTCTTC; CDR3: CASSSRGNEQFF
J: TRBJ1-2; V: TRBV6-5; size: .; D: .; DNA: TGTGCCAGCAGTTACTCACCGGAGGGCTATGGCTACACCTTC; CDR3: CASSYSPEGYGYTF
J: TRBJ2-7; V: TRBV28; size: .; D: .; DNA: TGTGCCAGCAGTTTAGCCGGGGACGCCTACGAGCAGTACTTC; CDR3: CASSLAGDAYEQYF
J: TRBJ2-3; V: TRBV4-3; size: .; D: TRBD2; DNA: TGCGCCAGCAGCCAAGGGTACCGGGGGGGAGTCACAGATACGCAGTATTTT; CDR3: CASSQGYRGGVTDTQYF
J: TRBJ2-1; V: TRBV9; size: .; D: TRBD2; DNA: TGTGCCAGCAGCGTCCTAGCGGGAGCCGCAAGTGGTGAGCAGTTCTTC; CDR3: CASSVLAGAASGEQFF
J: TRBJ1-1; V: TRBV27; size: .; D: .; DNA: TGTGCCAGCAGTGAGGAGGGATGGTCGAACACTGAAGCTTTCTTT; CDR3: CASSEEGWSNTEAFF
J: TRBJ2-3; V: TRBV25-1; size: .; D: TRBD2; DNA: TGTGCCAGCAGTGATACAGCGGGAAAGTTCACAGATACGCAGTATTTT; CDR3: CASSDTAGKFTDTQYF
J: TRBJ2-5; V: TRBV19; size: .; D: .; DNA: TGTGCCAGTAGTTTACGACAGCAAGAGACCCAGTACTTC; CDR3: CASSLRQQETQYF
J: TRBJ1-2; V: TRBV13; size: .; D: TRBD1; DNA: TGTGCCAGCAGCAGGCGAGGGGGGGACAGTCGGTCCCGGGGCTACACCTTC; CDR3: CASSRRGGDSRSRGYTF
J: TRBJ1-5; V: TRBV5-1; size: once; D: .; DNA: TGCGCCAGCAGCTTGGAGTCTGGGAGCCGGGGGCCCCAGCATTTT; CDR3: CASSLESGSRGPQHF
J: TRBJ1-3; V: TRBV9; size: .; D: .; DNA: TGTGCCAGCAGCGTATCAAGGACAGAGAGCTCTGGAAACACCATATATTTT; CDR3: CASSVSRTESSGNTIYF
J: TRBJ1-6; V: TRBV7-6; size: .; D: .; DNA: TGTGCCAGCAGCTTAGTCGAGATCTATAATTCACCCCTCCACTTT; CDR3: CASSLVEIYNSPLHF
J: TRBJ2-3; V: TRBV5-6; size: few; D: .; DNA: TGTGCCAGCAGCTTATGGGGGGAGACAGATACGCAGTATTTT; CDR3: CASSLWGETDTQYF
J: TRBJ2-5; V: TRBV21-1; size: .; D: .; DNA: TGTGCCAGCAGCCTTCCGGCCGGTTGGGGGTACCAAGAGACCCAGTACTTC; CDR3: CASSLPAGWGYQETQYF
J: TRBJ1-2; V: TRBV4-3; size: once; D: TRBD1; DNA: TGCGCCAGCAGCCAACCTCCTAACAGGGGAGAGGACTATGGCTACACCTTC; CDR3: CASSQPPNRGEDYGYTF
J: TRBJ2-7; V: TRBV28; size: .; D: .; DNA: TGTGCCAGCAGTTGGACCTCCTACGAGCAGTACTTC; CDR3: CASSWTSYEQYF
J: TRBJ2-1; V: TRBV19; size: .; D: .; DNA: TGTGCCAGTAGTATAGGTGGAGGGGATGAGCAGTTCTTC; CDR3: CASSIGGGDEQFF
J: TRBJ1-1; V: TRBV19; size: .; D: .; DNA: TGTGCCAGTAATGATATCGGGGGTCCTTCAATGAACACTGAAGCTTTCTTT; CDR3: CASNDIGGPSMNTEAFF
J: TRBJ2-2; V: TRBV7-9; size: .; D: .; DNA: TGTGCCAGCACCACCCTCGGGACAGCGGGCGGGGAGCTGTTTTTT; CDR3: CASTTLGTAGGELFF
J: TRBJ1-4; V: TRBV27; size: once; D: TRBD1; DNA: TGTGCCAGCAGTCCCGGGACAGTTAAAAGGGAAAAACTGTTTTTT; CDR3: CASSPGTVKREKLFF
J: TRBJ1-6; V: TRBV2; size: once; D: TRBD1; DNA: TGTGCCAGCAGTGAATTTAGTGACAGGGATGATTCACCCCTCCACTTT; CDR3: CASSEFSDRDDSPLHF